The 18 T cell receptor beta chains reported below all come from one sample, sequenced in a study of blood T cell repertoires in COVID-19. Using immunoSEQ multiplex PCR, the repertoire was profiled, and TCRdb retains in-frame clones only, with some absent. Found here are roughly 260,000 clones, around four fifths of them singletons; the top ten hold around 3.6%. Sequenced sample: peripheral blood. The receptor set was obtained from a woman aged 35 to 49 with active or convalescent COVID-19.

Of note for this clone: The same CDR3 also results from other DNA sequences found in this sample. This chain connects TRBV18 to TRBJ1-2; 7 bases align to TRBD1. CDR1 is KGHSH, CDR2 LQKENI, per germline. The CDR3 covers 13 residues. Unmatched junction bases numbered 5, after V lost 6 bases and J lost 4 bases. The CDR3 DNA follows: TGTGCCAGCTCTCCGTCAGGGGGCTATGGCTACACCTTC. Protein: CASSPSGGYGYTF.

This chain links TRBV28 with TRBJ1-1; unclear D gene. From germline, CDR1 is MDHEN and CDR2 SYDVKM. V lost 3 bases and J 11 bases, leaving 13 bases between the germline ends. This CDR3 is 12 amino acids long. CDR3 protein: CASSFGSLGAFF. In DNA form, the CDR3 reads TGTGCCAGCAGTTTCGGGTCGCTTGGGGCTTTCTTT.

This chain links TRBV30 with TRBJ1-4; D not certain. CDR3 size: 12 residues. Germline-derived CDR1 and CDR2 are GTSNPN and SVGIG (reference sequence). Trimming shortened V by 4 bases and J by 8 bases, and 11 bases separated the two germline ends. The DNA for the CDR3 is TGTGCCTGGAATGACGTCGGGGAAAAACTGTTTTTT. Its translation: CAWNDVGEKLFF.

The chain's CDR3 is CASRAPGVGNTEAFF. In nucleotides, the CDR3 is TGTGCCAGCAGGGCCCCCGGGGTTGGGAACACTGAAGCTTTCTTT. This rearrangement joins TRBV6-5 to TRBJ1-1; unclear D gene. The CDR3 is made up of 15 amino acids. Germline V CDR1 and CDR2: MNHEY, SVGAGI. Trimming took 6 bases from V and 1 from J, leaving 15 bases between them.

This rearrangement joins TRBV19 to TRBJ1-1, with D uncertain. CDR1 LNHDA and CDR2 SQIVND come from the germline V gene (reference sequence). V lost 4 bases and J lost 2, with 11 bases in between. The length of the CDR3 is 14 residues. For the CDR3, the DNA is TGTGCCAGTAGTACCCCCGGGGTAAACACTGAAGCTTTCTTT. Its translation is CASSTPGVNTEAFF.

The chain has TRBV5-1 and TRBJ2-5, with D possibly TRBD2 on 6 matching bases. The V gene's germline CDR1 is SGHRS and CDR2 YFSETQ. Deletions cut 1 base from V and 8 bases from J, with 15 bases between. The CDR3 loop spans 14 amino acids. The CDR3 is CASSLSGVQGTQYF. The CDR3 nucleotides read TGCGCCAGCAGCTTGTCGGGGGTTCAAGGAACCCAGTACTTC.

The chain uses TRBV10-3 and TRBJ1-6; tentatively, D is TRBD1 (5 bases). Trimming took 2 bases from V and 0 from J, leaving 11 bases between them. CDR1 and CDR2 (germline): ENHRY, SYGVKD. The CDR3 runs to 17 residues. In DNA, the CDR3 is TGTGCCATCAGTGAGGGGGCGCCGAGCTCCTATAATTCACCCCTCCACTTT. Translation gives CAISEGAPSSYNSPLHF.

The chain employs TRBV27 and TRBJ1-5, with a weak D call TRBD1 (5 bases). Trimming stripped 5 bases from V and 5 bases from J, with 10 bases between. CDR3 length: 13 amino acids. Looked up from germline, CDR1 is MNHEY and CDR2 is SMNVEV (reference sequence). CDR3 region: CASSVRGDQPQHF. CDR3 in DNA: TGTGCCAGCAGTGTAAGGGGTGATCAGCCCCAGCATTTT.

The chain joins TRBV4-2 to TRBJ1-1; 7 bases agree with TRBD1. Germline V lookup: CDR1 LGHNA, CDR2 YNFKEQ. The V segment lost 4 bases and the J segment 1 base; nucleotides outside the gene matches: 6. The CDR3 runs 15 residues. The CDR3 DNA is TGTGCCAGCAGCCCCCAGGGGGTGAGGAACACTGAAGCTTTCTTT. It is translated as CASSPQGVRNTEAFF.

This chain links TRBV5-1 with TRBJ1-1; D is undetermined. The V gene's germline CDR1 is SGHRS and CDR2 YFSETQ. CDR3 length: 13 amino acids. V gave up 4 bases and J gave up 1 base, with 8 bases separating them. CDR3 loop: CASSREGNTEAFF. CDR3 DNA: TGCGCCAGCAGCCGTGAGGGGAACACTGAAGCTTTCTTT.

The chain carries TRBV20-1 and TRBJ1-2, with a possible D match to TRBD1 (5 bases). This CDR3 comprises 11 residues. Germline loops: CDR1 DFQATT, CDR2 SNEGSKA (reference sequence). The ends were cut back, 0 bases at V and 8 bases at J, with 7 bases in the middle. CDR3 nucleotide sequence: TGCAGTGCTAGAGAGGGGCGAGGCTACACCTTC. Its translation: CSAREGRGYTF.

V gene TRBV11-2 combines with J gene TRBJ2-2; D gene unclear. The V end lost 1 base, the J end lost 5 bases, and 8 bases lay between the germline ends. This CDR3 region has 14 residues. The V gene's germline CDR1 is SGHAT and CDR2 FQNNGV. CDR3 sequence (DNA): TGTGCCAGCAGCTTAGGATTCAGGACCGGGGAGCTGTTTTTT. Its translation: CASSLGFRTGELFF.

This clone was detected a few times. This rearrangement joins TRBV29-1 to TRBJ1-1, with 8 bases matching TRBD1. V gave up 7 bases and J gave up 1 base; unmatched junction bases: 8. Germline V gene data show CDR1 as SQVTM and CDR2 as ANQGSEA. This CDR3 is 14 amino acids long. The CDR3 DNA is TGCAGCGCCGGACAGGGAAGAACGAACACTGAAGCTTTCTTT. Amino acids: CSAGQGRTNTEAFF.

This clone came up a few times. This sequence joins TRBV6-5 and TRBJ1-2; D remains ambiguous. CDR1 and CDR2 from the germline V gene are MNHEY and SVGAGI. This CDR3 has 14 amino acids. Trimming pared 8 bases from V and 0 bases from J, leaving 13 bases between. The CDR3 is CASSRIGANYGYTF. DNA of the CDR3: TGTGCCAGCTCCAGGATCGGCGCTAACTATGGCTACACCTTC.

This CDR3 is CASKIEGGANYGYTF. The DNA of the CDR3 is TGTGCCAGTAAAATAGAGGGCGGGGCTAACTATGGCTACACCTTC. The chain couples TRBV5-4 to TRBJ1-2, with D unclear. The ends were cut back, 8 bases at V and 0 bases at J, with 17 bases in the middle. This CDR3 comprises 15 residues. CDR1 and CDR2 (germline): SGHNT, YYREEE (reference sequence).

A single count supports this clone. The rearrangement joins TRBV28 to TRBJ1-2; D is unresolved. V was clipped by 6 bases and J by 1 base, with 9 bases between them. The CDR3 consists of 13 residues. Germline-derived CDR1 and CDR2 are MDHEN and SYDVKM. CDR3 coding DNA: TGTGCCAGCAGCTACCAGGTTAACTATGGCTACACCTTC. Translating gives CASSYQVNYGYTF.

This clone was observed once. The rearrangement joins TRBV30 to TRBJ1-1; weak D call: TRBD1 (5 bases). Trimming left V 4 bases short and J 5 bases short, with 11 bases between. The CDR3 has 12 residues. Germline loops: CDR1 GTSNPN, CDR2 SVGIG (reference sequence). The CDR3 protein is CAWTQGETEAFF. In nucleotides, the CDR3 is TGTGCCTGGACGCAGGGTGAGACTGAAGCTTTCTTT.

The V and J genes are TRBV7-8 and TRBJ2-5; TRBD1 aligns across 11 bases. The germline V gene has CDR1 SGHVS and CDR2 FQNEAQ. This CDR3 region has 18 residues. The trim removed 0 bases at V and 4 bases at J, leaving 10 bases unmatched. CDR3 protein: CASSLAPPGTGGRETQYF. CDR3 nucleotides: TGTGCCAGCAGCTTAGCCCCCCCCGGGACAGGGGGTCGAGAGACCCAGTACTTC. Full variable domain (rest looked up from reference TRBV7-8 and TRBJ2-5): GAGVSQSPRYKVAKRGQDVALRCDPISGHVSLFWYQQALGQGPEFLTYFQNEAQLDKSGLPSDRFFAERPEGSVSTLKIQRTQQEDSAVYLCASSLAPPGTGGRETQYFGPGTRLLVL.